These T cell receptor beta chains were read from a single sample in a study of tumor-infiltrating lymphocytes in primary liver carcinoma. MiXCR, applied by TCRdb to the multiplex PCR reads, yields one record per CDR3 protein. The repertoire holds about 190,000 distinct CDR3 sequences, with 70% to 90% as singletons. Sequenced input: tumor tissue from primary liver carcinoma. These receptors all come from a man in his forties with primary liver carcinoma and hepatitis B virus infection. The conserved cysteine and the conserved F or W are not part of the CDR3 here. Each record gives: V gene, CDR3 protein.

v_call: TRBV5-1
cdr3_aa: VSSLEGETQY

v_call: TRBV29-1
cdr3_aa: SIDVAGLYNEQF

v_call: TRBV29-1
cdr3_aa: NVEDARAAQNIQY

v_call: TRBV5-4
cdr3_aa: ASSPRGWIDEQS

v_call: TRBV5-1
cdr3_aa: ASSLGVRDMQY

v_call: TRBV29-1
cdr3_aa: SIAPGQAMGTEAF

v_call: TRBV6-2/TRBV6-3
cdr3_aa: ASNDAMGRYEQY

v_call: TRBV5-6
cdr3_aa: ASSLRGTGAPEAL

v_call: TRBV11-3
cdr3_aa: AGSLDLRVAQPQH

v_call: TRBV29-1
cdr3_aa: SVAGGGLNIEAF

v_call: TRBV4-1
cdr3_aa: ASSPRGVAGGRSEQF

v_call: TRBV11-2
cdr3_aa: ASTLGGEQL

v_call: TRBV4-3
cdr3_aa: ASSPEGRGMNTEAF

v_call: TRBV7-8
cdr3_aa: ASNLGRGQETQY

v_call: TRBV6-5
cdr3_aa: ASNYSGTGNQPQH

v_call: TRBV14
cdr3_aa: ASSHRGTGAEQY

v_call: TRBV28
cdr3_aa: ASGTSGRAKNEQY

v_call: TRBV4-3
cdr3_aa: ASSQEGNYDYT

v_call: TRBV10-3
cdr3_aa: AISESVEGNSHNDQF

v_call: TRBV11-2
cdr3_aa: ASSLDQGETNSDTQY

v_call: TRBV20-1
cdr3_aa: SARDGGREAF

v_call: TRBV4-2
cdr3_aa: ASSQLSGLSDNEKF

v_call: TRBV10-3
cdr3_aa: AISPGLAGNYNGQF

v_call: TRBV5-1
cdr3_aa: ASSHGGSGIRVNEQF

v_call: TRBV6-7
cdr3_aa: PRSDRGVTGELL

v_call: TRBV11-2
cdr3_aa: ASSLAPREGGYEQY

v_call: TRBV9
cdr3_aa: ASSIQGASETQY

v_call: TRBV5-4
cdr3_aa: TSSPTSWRQETHY

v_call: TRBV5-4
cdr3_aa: ASNDPGLAGFANTGELF

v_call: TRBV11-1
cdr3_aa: ASSSNGMSMLFNEKS

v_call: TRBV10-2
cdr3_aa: ASSVDSDTQY